This T cell receptor beta chain was profiled in a study of metastatic and nonmetastatic thyroid tumors. Across the whole study: Repertoire comparison spanned blood and tumor or nodule tissue of malignant and benign thyroid patients.

This clone showed up just a few times. Antigen unknown. Germline and junction disagree at one end, which may indicate a read error. This same CDR3 is encoded by further DNA sequences in the sample. Findings of the study overall: Reports indicated that malignant thyroid tumors showed significantly higher TCR beta diversity than benign nodules did, in blood and tumor.

Germline values: CDR1 MNHNS, CDR2 SASEGT. The CDR3 is 15 residues long. All patients reached thyroid surgery having received no treatment beforehand. TCRdb redid the clone calls on the PCR reads using MiXCR. The profile shows about 34,000 clones, about 15% of them singletons. The material sequenced was blood. The V and J genes are TRBV6-1 and TRBJ1-1; TRBD1 aligns across 10 bases. The receptor's source is a female donor with papillary thyroid cancer or a benign thyroid nodule (not recorded which). Some clones in this sample may be carry-over from other donors' samples. The CDR3 sequence is CASSPRPGQGTEAFF. The CDR3 DNA follows: TGTGCCAGCAGCCCTAGGCCGGGACAGGGGACTGAAGCCTTCTTT.